The rows below give T cell receptor beta chains drawn from one sample of a study of OX40 agonist ivuxolimab in advanced cancers. Sequencing was performed with immunoSEQ multiplex PCR; in TCRdb, only in-frame clones are kept and a portion is missing. The top ten hold roughly 3.5% of the sample, which has about 94,000 clones, more than 90% seen once. The material was CD4+ or CD8+ T cells sorted from blood, obtained in a trial of the OX40 agonist ivuxolimab. These receptors were obtained from an adult with an advanced solid tumor such as melanoma, head and neck, liver or kidney cancer. Each CDR3 is given with its conserved first and last residue. The D gene is left open where the match is weak. Expanded clones get a size class; other rows say once, few or many, or leave the size out.

d_gene	abundance	v_gene	j_gene	CDR3aa	CDR3nt
TRBD1	NA	TRBV11-3	TRBJ2-7	CASSFGQVGEQYF	TGTGCCAGCAGCTTCGGACAGGTCGGCGAGCAGTACTTC
NA	NA	TRBV27	TRBJ2-7	CASSFGQTYEQYF	TGTGCCAGCAGTTTCGGGCAGACCTACGAGCAGTACTTC
NA	NA	TRBV6-5	TRBJ1-2	CASSYGGESYGYTF	TGTGCCAGCAGTTATGGGGGGGAATCTTATGGCTACACCTTC
TRBD1	NA	TRBV19	TRBJ1-1	CASSINLQGYTEAFF	TGTGCCAGTAGTATCAACTTACAGGGGTACACTGAAGCTTTCTTT
NA	NA	TRBV11-2	TRBJ2-3	CASSSRFGSTDTQYF	TGTGCCAGCAGCTCTAGATTCGGTAGCACAGATACGCAGTATTTT
TRBD2	NA	TRBV29-1	TRBJ2-1	CSVDGTSFSNEQFF	TGCAGCGTGGATGGGACTAGCTTTTCCAATGAGCAGTTCTTC
TRBD1	NA	TRBV19	TRBJ1-2	CASSMGTGHNYGYTF	TGTGCCAGTAGTATGGGGACAGGTCATAACTATGGCTACACCTTC
NA	NA	TRBV19	TRBJ1-3	CASMGDGNTIYF	TGTGCCAGTATGGGTGACGGAAACACCATATATTTT
NA	NA	TRBV7-6	TRBJ2-7	CASSLRLGDFYEQYF	TGTGCCAGCAGCTTACGTTTGGGGGATTTCTACGAGCAGTACTTC
NA	NA	TRBV9	TRBJ2-2	CASSVNSARLDTGELFF	TGTGCCAGCAGCGTAAATTCGGCGAGACTGGACACCGGGGAGCTGTTTTTT
TRBD1	once	TRBV14	TRBJ1-1	CASSQDVWTGGMNTEAFF	TGTGCCAGCAGCCAAGATGTCTGGACAGGGGGTATGAACACTGAAGCTTTCTTT
NA	NA	TRBV28	TRBJ1-1	CASSLKGDTEAFF	TGTGCCAGCAGTTTGAAGGGTGACACTGAAGCTTTCTTT
NA	NA	TRBV5-6	TRBJ1-6	CASSPGGWDGNSPLHF	TGTGCCAGCAGCCCGGGGGGCTGGGACGGTAATTCACCCCTCCACTTT
TRBD2	NA	TRBV7-8	TRBJ2-7	CASSLTNPGLAGHEQYF	TGTGCCAGCAGCCTAACGAACCCGGGACTAGCGGGCCACGAGCAGTACTTC
NA	NA	TRBV4-3	TRBJ2-2	CASSQGRETGELFF	TGCGCCAGCAGCCAAGGTAGAGAAACCGGGGAGCTGTTTTTT
TRBD2	NA	TRBV5-4	TRBJ2-2	CASSLLSGINTGELFF	TGTGCCAGCAGCTTACTTAGCGGGATCAACACCGGGGAGCTGTTTTTT
NA	NA	TRBV5-1	TRBJ1-3	CASSLVGQMTGNTIYF	TGCGCCAGCAGCTTGGTAGGACAGATGACTGGAAACACCATATATTTT